Here is one T cell receptor beta chain with its context. The antigen this receptor binds is unknown. Per-base qualities were not stored, and no clone one base away is much larger. These data are taken from a study of blood T cell repertoires in COVID-19 (TCRdb year 2020). With respect to the entire study: The collaborator samples originated in the United States, Italy and Spain and spanned the acute and convalescent phases of COVID-19. The material from the prospective study consisted of cDNA or gDNA derived from T cells, B-cell-depleted T cells, or PBMCs. The dataset comprised deeply sampled blood TCRbeta repertoires from subjects exposed to, actively infected with, or recovered from COVID-19. A freely available public database, intended as a resource for researchers studying the immune response to SARS-CoV-2, is where the repertoires were released. Samples were obtained from the ongoing ImmuneRACE study (first 160 participants) and from some 1,300 subjects provided by 6 global collaborators. A de-identified subject ID, COVID-19 status, age in years and sex were almost always included in the sample metadata. HLA class I and class II types, where available, came from metadata supplied by the sample provider rather than from assay-based typing.

Summary of the overall study and its limitations: Clinical and demographic metadata were provided uncurated, with the amount varying by source and participant.

The immunoSEQ Assay, a bias-controlled multiplex PCR, was used to amplify TCRbeta CDR3 regions from genomic DNA. From the authors' description of their analysis: Within the assay, amplification of reference gene primers was used to estimate how many nucleated cells each sample contained. To quantify the absolute abundance of each unique TCRbeta CDR3 rearrangement, sequence reads were collapsed and filtered. Productive Simpson clonality was computed per sample as the square root of Simpson's diversity index over productive rearrangements. The table was pulled from immuneACCESS by TCRdb, which kept in-frame rearrangements only. Such tables lose some clones; where checked, under half of the loss comes from unresolved V genes, and the rest has no known cause. From that table come the V and J calls and clone size; the DNA was used to work out D and trimming. The sample table holds 100,000 to 150,000 clones, of which more than 75% were seen once. The ten largest clones add up to about an eighth of the sample.

The V end loses 2 bases and the J end loses 7 bases, and a stretch of 15 bases separates them. Based on the germline V gene (reference sequence), the CDR1 and CDR2 sequences are GTSNPN and SVGIG. Taken from cysteine to phenylalanine, the CDR3 has 15 residues. This entry keeps only the CDR3 DNA: 45 bases, framed from base 1. One collaborating source in Seattle enrolled patients while the patients were actively infected and followed the patients over time throughout the course of disease. Collaborating institutions collected whole blood in K2EDTA tubes following their own protocols. For TCRbeta analysis, collaborators shipped samples in one of three forms: frozen whole blood, isolated PBMCs, or DNA extracted from either of those sample types.

The origin of this receptor is a woman aged 70-85 years with COVID-19, enrolled during active disease. What was sequenced was peripheral blood. The chain is encoded by TRBV30 joined to TRBJ1-6, with TRBD1 tentatively as D gene (5 bases match). The bases are TGTGCCTGGAGTCGTTCCCGGGGGGGGAATTCACCCCTCCACTTT. It translates to CAWSRSRGGNSPLHF.